This TCR beta chain was captured in a study of T cells after yellow fever vaccination. Overall study context: Fractions of low cell number were prepared using SMART-Seq v4 Ultra Low Input.

Generation of TCR cDNA used 5'RACE template switching (which added a universal primer site and UMIs). Using its own MiXCR run on the 5' RACE reads, TCRdb lists one record per CDR3 protein. The sample consists of about 350,000 distinct CDR3 sequences, approximately 8% of them appearing once. Study findings and constraints: Among all clonotypes, a small share was observed in both CD4 and CD8 compartments. At around 95% for CD4 and 88% for CD8, most primary-vaccination clones showed up again after the booster.

As regards this clonotype: What it recognizes is unknown.

Germline V CDR1 and CDR2: MNHNS, SASEGT. V shed 1 base and J shed 9 bases, with 17 bases lying between them. CDR3 length: 15 residues. The sequenced sample was PBMCs, obtained roughly 47 days after the first yellow fever vaccination. This TCR was recovered from a man younger than 30 who received the YFV17D yellow fever vaccine. The chain links TRBV6-1 to TRBJ2-3; the D gene is possibly TRBD1 (5 bases). In nucleotides, the CDR3 is TGTGCCAGCAGTGAAGTCCCCGCCGCGACAGTCACGCAGTATTTT. This codes for CASSEVPAATVTQYF.